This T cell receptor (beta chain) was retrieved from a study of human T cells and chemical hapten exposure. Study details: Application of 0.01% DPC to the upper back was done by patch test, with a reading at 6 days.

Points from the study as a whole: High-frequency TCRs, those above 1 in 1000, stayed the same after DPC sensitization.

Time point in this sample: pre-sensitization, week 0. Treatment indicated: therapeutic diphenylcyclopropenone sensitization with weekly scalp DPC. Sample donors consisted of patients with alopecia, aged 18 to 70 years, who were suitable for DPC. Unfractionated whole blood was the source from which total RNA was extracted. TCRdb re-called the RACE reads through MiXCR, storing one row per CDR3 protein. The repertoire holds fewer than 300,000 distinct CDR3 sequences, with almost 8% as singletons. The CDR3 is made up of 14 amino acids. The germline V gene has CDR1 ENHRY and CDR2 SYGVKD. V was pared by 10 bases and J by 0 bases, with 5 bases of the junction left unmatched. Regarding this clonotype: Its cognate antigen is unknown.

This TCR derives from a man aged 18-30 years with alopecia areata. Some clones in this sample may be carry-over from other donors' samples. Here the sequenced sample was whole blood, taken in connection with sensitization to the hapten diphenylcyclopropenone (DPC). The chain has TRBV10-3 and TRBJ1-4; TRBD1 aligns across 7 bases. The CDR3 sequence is CATGTETTNEKLFF. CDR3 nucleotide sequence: TGTGCCACCGGGACAGAAACAACTAATGAAAAACTGTTTTTT.